This TCR beta chain derives from a study of blood T cell repertoires in COVID-19. Study background: T cells, B-cell-depleted T cells, or PBMCs supplied cDNA or gDNA.

The CDR3 spans 16 residues. Trimming cost V 5 bases and J 0 bases, with 11 bases left between them. The germline V gene has CDR1 SGHAT and CDR2 FQNNGV. Sequenced by immunoSEQ multiplex PCR; TCRdb stores in-frame clones only, minus some. The sample yields roughly 110,000 clones, around 89% seen once. The specimen was peripheral blood. The origin of this receptor is a man aged 35 to 55 with active or convalescent COVID-19. V is TRBV11-2 and J is TRBJ2-6; D uncertain. CDR3 in DNA: TGTGCCAGCAGCCCTAATGCGGCCTCTGGGGCCAACGTCCTGACTTTC. Protein: CASSPNAASGANVLTF.